This entry describes one T cell receptor beta chain. Its antigen is unidentified. The data belong to a study of T cell repertoires in aging, cancer and after chemotherapy. Study context: Healthy donor repertoires were recorded over several months to years and showed clear clonal overlap. The full dataset contained roughly 9 million TCR reads.

TRB rearrangements spanning V, D and J were amplified using mixed TRB-A/B primers. TCRdb re-derived calls from the multiplex PCR reads in MiXCR, one entry per CDR3 protein. The profile covers some 10,000 distinct CDR3 sequences, with around two fifths appearing a single time and about 1.8% taken by the ten largest. Amplification of TCR beta used genomic DNA extracted from peripheral blood. Study conclusions and caveats: Loss of evenness, beyond lost richness, contributed to age-related TCR diversity decline in cancer patients. Untreated cancer patients had significantly lower blood TCR diversity than age-matched healthy donors.

This sequence originates from a human donor in good health. The sequenced sample consisted of blood.

CDR3: CASSLGPEKLFF. The DNA for the CDR3 is TGTGCCAGCAGTTTAGGGCCCGAAAAACTGTTTTTT. The chain uses TRBV12-3 or TRBV12-4 and TRBJ1-4; D is unclear. V lost 1 base and J lost 8, with 5 bases in between. The CDR3 spans 12 residues.